A selection of T cell receptor beta chains follows, all from one sample in a study of glioma-infiltrating T cells. One entry per CDR3 protein, called by TCRdb with MiXCR from the multiplex PCR reads. The profile shows approximately 100,000 distinct CDR3 sequences, about 30% of them singletons. Source material: glioma tissue, nonneoplastic brain tissue, or PBMCs (not recorded which). Receptors were obtained from a human donor with low-grade glioma or glioblastoma, undergoing nonglioma brain surgery, or in good health (not recorded which). The CDR3 runs from the conserved cysteine through the conserved F or W. The order of the fields is V gene, CDR3 length, clone size, D gene, J gene, CDR3 protein, CDR3 DNA. The D gene is left open where the match is weak. Clone size is shown for a subset of rows, as once, few, many or a class of expanded clone.

>TRBV5-8|15|once|NA|TRBJ2-3
CASSLGGLSIDTQYF
TGTGCCAGCAGCTTGGGGGGGCTGTCGATAGATACGCAGTATTTT
>TRBV6-6|13|many|NA|TRBJ1-5
CASSYGRWGPQHF
TGTGCCAGCAGTTACGGGAGGTGGGGGCCCCAGCATTTT
>TRBV27|21|many|NA|TRBJ2-3
CATMPRGLIGLALSSTDTQYF
TGTGCCACCATGCCCAGGGGGCTAATCGGACTAGCCCTGTCTAGCACAGATACGCAGTATTTT
>TRBV5-5|12|NA|NA|TRBJ1-4
CASSLVAEKLFF
TGTGCCAGCAGCTTGGTAGCCGAAAAACTGTTTTTT
>TRBV4-2|16|NA|NA|TRBJ1-3
CASSQDVRGSGNTIYF
TGTGCCAGCAGCCAAGATGTCAGGGGATCAGGAAACACCATATATTTT
>TRBV20-1|13|many|NA|TRBJ2-5
CSARKHGQETQYF
TGCAGTGCTAGAAAACACGGCCAAGAGACCCAGTACTTC
>TRBV7-2|15|few|NA|TRBJ2-1
CARSLGRGLYNEQFF
TGTGCCCGCAGCTTAGGTCGGGGGCTTTACAATGAGCAGTTCTTC
>TRBV12-3/TRBV12-4|15|NA|TRBD1|TRBJ2-7
CASSFAGQGPYEQYF
TGTGCCAGCAGTTTCGCGGGACAGGGTCCCTACGAGCAGTACTTC
>TRBV7-6|15|many|NA|TRBJ2-3
CASSLMQGGADTQYF
TGTGCCAGCAGCTTAATGCAAGGGGGGGCAGATACGCAGTATTTT
>TRBV28|17|few|NA|TRBJ1-5
CASSLYPQTDSNQPQHF
TGTGCCAGCAGTTTATACCCCCAGACTGATAGCAATCAGCCCCAGCATTTT
>TRBV2|20|few|TRBD1|TRBJ2-6
CASSPVGVGTGLSGANVLTF
TGTGCCAGCAGTCCCGTGGGGGTCGGGACAGGGCTTTCTGGGGCCAACGTCCTGACTTTC
>TRBV20-1|13|many|NA|TRBJ1-2
CSASFTENYGYTF
TGCAGTGCTAGTTTCACCGAGAACTATGGCTACACCTTC
>TRBV5-1|18|NA|NA|TRBJ1-6
CASSLAGSKSSYNSPLHF
TGCGCCAGCAGCTTGGCGGGGTCCAAGAGCTCCTATAATTCACCCCTCCACTTT
>TRBV7-8|14|many|NA|TRBJ2-1
CASSLVRTYNEQFF
TGTGCCAGCAGCTTAGTCAGGACCTACAATGAGCAGTTCTTC
>TRBV20-1|13|NA|NA|TRBJ2-7
CSASGTVSYEQYF
TGCAGTGCTAGTGGGACTGTGTCCTACGAGCAGTACTTC
>TRBV20-1|14|many|NA|TRBJ2-3
CSARDTPVRGTQYF
TGCAGTGCTAGAGATACGCCCGTGCGAGGTACGCAGTATTTT
>TRBV5-1|15|few|TRBD2|TRBJ2-1
CASSVGLAGNNEQFF
TGCGCCAGCAGCGTCGGACTAGCGGGGAACAATGAGCAGTTCTTC
>TRBV20-1|15|many|NA|TRBJ2-7
CSAGRDPLPSYEQYF
TGCAGTGCTGGGCGGGATCCGCTACCCTCCTACGAGCAGTACTTC
>TRBV4-3|15|few|TRBD2|TRBJ2-1
CASSQDLAGYNEQFF
TGCGCCAGCAGCCAAGACCTAGCGGGGTACAATGAGCAGTTCTTC
>TRBV4-3|14|NA|NA|TRBJ1-4
CASRQTATNEKLFF
TGCGCCAGCAGGCAAACTGCAACTAATGAAAAACTGTTTTTT
>TRBV14|12|NA|NA|TRBJ2-5
CASSQSGETQYF
TGTGCCAGCAGCCAGTCTGGGGAGACCCAGTACTTC
>TRBV28|15|many|TRBD1|TRBJ1-6
CASSSPQGANSPLHF
TGTGCCAGCAGTAGCCCACAGGGGGCCAATTCACCCCTCCACTTT